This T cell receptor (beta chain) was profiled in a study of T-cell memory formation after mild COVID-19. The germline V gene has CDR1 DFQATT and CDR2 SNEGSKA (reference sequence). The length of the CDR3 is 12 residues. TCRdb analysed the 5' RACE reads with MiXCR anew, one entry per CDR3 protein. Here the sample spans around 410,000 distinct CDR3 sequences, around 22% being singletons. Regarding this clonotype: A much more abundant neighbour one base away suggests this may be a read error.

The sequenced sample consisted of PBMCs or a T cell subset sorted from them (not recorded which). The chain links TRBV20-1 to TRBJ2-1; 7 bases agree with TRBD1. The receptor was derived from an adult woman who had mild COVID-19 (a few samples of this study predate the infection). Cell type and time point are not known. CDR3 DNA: TGCAGGGCCCCTAGCAGGGGGATTGAGCAGTTCTTC. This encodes CRAPSRGIEQFF.